This T cell receptor (beta chain) was captured by sequencing in a study of T cell responses to AZD1222 COVID-19 vaccine. Using immunoSEQ multiplex PCR, the repertoire was profiled, and TCRdb retains in-frame clones only, with some absent. Among roughly 98,000 clones listed, more than 70% were seen once. After removal of 3 bases from V and 1 base from J, the junction contained 3 bases not matched to a gene. Per germline, CDR1 DFQATT and CDR2 SNEGSKA (reference sequence). The CDR3 spans 14 residues. The sequencing used peripheral blood, collected 28 days after the second AZD1222 dose. The clonotype was recovered from an adult who received the AZD1222 COVID-19 vaccine. The rearrangement links TRBV20-1 to TRBJ2-3; 8 nucleotides line up with TRBD2. The CDR3, as DNA: TGCAGTGCTAGTCTACTAGCGGGCACAGATACGCAGTATTTT. This gives the protein CSASLLAGTDTQYF.